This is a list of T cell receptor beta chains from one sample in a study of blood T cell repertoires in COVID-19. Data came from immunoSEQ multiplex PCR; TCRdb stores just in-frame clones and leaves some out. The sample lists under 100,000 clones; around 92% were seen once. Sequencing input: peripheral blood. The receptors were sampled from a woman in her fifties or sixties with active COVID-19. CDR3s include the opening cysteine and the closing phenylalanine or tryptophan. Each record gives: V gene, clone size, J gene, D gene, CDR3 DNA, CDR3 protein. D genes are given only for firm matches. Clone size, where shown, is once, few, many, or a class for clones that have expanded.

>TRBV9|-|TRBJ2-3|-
TGTGCCAGCAGCGTAGGTCTCAGTCGGGGAAGGGATACGCAGTATTTT
CASSVGLSRGRDTQYF
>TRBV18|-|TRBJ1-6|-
TGTGCCAGCTCACTAGCTCATTTAGCTAATAATTCACCCCTCCACTTT
CASSLAHLANNSPLHF
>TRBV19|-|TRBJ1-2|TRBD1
TGTGCCAGTAGTAGCCGGGACAGAAAAAACTATGGCTACACCTTC
CASSSRDRKNYGYTF
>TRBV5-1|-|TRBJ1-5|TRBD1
TGCGCCAGCAGCGCGACAGGGTTGAGCAATCAGCCCCAGCATTTT
CASSATGLSNQPQHF
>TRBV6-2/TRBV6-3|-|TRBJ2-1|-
TGTGCCAGCAGTTACGGGGGGTCGGGGAATGAGCAGTTCTTC
CASSYGGSGNEQFF
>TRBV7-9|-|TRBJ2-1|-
TGTGCCAGCAGCTTAGGGCGGGGGCCAATGTCCTCCTACAATGAGCAGTTCTTC
CASSLGRGPMSSYNEQFF
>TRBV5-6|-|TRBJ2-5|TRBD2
TGTGCCAGCAGCATTAGCGGGGGGACACAAGAGACCCAGTACTTC
CASSISGGTQETQYF
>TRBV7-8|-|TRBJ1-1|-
TGTGCCAGCAGCTTCGGAGGAATGAGGAACACTGAAGCTTTCTTT
CASSFGGMRNTEAFF
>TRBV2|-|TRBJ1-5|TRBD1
TGTGCCAGCCAGACAGGGAGTAGCAATCAGCCCCAGCATTTT
CASQTGSSNQPQHF
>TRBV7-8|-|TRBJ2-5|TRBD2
TGTGCCAGCAGCTTAGCGAGGGTGACTAGCGGGAGGGCTGAAGAGACCCAGTACTTC
CASSLARVTSGRAEETQYF
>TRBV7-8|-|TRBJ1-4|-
TGTGCCAGCAGCCCCTCTCGGGGGGGGAAAGAAAAACTGTTTTTT
CASSPSRGGKEKLFF
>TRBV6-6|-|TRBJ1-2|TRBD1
TGTGCCAGCAGTCCCCGGGACAGTGATGGCTACACCTTC
CASSPRDSDGYTF
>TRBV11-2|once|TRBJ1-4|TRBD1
TGTGCCAGCAGCCCACAGGGGGGAGAAAAACTGTTTTTT
CASSPQGGEKLFF
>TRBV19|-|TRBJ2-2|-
TGTGCCAGTAGTCCCAGGGTCCCCGGGGAGCTGTTTTTT
CASSPRVPGELFF
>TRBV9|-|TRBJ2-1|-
TGTGCCAGCAGCGAGGACACTTACAATGAGCAGTTCTTC
CASSEDTYNEQFF
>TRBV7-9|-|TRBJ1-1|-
TGTGCCAGCAGCTTAGGTCCTGGTAGCGCTTTCTTT
CASSLGPGSAFF
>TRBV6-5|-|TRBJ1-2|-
TGTGCCAGCAGCTCCGGTCGAAGAGGGGGCTACACCTTC
CASSSGRRGGYTF
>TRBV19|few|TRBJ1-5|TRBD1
TGTGCCAGTAGTCCCTGGGGACAGGGGGACAATCAGCCCCAGCATTTT
CASSPWGQGDNQPQHF
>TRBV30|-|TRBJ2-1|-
TGTGCCTGGAGTCCCACTTTGAGCTCCTACAATGAGCAGTTCTTC
CAWSPTLSSYNEQFF
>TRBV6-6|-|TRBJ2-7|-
TGTGCCAGCAGTTACTCGTCGAGGGAGGACTCCTACGAGCAGTACTTC
CASSYSSREDSYEQYF
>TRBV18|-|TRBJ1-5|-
TGTGCCAGCTCACCAGGACAGTTGGATCAGCCCCAGCATTTT
CASSPGQLDQPQHF
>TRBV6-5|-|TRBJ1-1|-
TGTGCCACCCCCTTCATGAGAGGGGGTGTAACTGAAGCTTTCTTT
CATPFMRGGVTEAFF
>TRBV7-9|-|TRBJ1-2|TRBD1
TGTGCCAGCAGCAGGGACAGGGGTTATGGCTACACCTTC
CASSRDRGYGYTF
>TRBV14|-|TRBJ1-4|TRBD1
TGTGCCAGCAGCCAAAGGACAGGGAGCGAAAAACTGTTTTTT
CASSQRTGSEKLFF
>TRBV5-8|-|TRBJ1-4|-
TGTGCCAGCAGCCCCGGGCTTGAGGGCTTTGGGAATGAAAAACTGTTTTTT
CASSPGLEGFGNEKLFF
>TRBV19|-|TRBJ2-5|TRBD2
TGTGCCAGTAGTTCGGGGGGAATTCGGGGAGAGACCCAGTACTTC
CASSSGGIRGETQYF
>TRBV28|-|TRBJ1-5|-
TGTGCCAGCACTATGCGGGGCGCCCCTGGCAATCAGCCCCAGCATTTT
CASTMRGAPGNQPQHF
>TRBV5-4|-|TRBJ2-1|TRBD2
TGTGCCAGCAGCTTGGGTAGCGGGGTAGACAATGAGCAGTTCTTC
CASSLGSGVDNEQFF
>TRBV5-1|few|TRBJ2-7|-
TGCGCCAGCAGCCCAGGGACTTTAAACTACGAGCAGTACTTC
CASSPGTLNYEQYF
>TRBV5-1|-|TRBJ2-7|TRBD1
TGCGCCAGCAGCTTGGGCGGGACAGGGTATAACGAGCAGTACTTC
CASSLGGTGYNEQYF
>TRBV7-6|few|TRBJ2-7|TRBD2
TGTGCCAGCAGCTCAACTAGCGGGAGGGGTTACGAGCAGTACTTC
CASSSTSGRGYEQYF
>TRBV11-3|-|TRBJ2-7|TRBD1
TGTGCCAGCAGCCTCCGACAGGGCTACGAGCAGTACTTC
CASSLRQGYEQYF
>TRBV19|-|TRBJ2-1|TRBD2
TGTGCCAGTAGTACACTTAGCGGGACCTACAATGAGCAGTTCTTC
CASSTLSGTYNEQFF
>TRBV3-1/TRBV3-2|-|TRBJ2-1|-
TGTGCCAGCAGCCGCCCCTCGGGTTTCGGCAATGAGCAGTTCTTC
CASSRPSGFGNEQFF
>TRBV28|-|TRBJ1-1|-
TGTGCCAGCAGCGTCCAGGGGCGGACTGAAGCTTTCTTT
CASSVQGRTEAFF
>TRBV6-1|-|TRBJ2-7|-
TGTGCCAGCAGTGAAGCCTCGAGCGGACTATACGAGCAGTACTTC
CASSEASSGLYEQYF
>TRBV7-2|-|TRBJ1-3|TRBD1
TGTGCCAGCCACAGGGGGAGCTCTGGAAACACCATATATTTT
CASHRGSSGNTIYF
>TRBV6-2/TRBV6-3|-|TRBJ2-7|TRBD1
TGTGCCAGCAGCAGGACAGGGACCTTGGAGCAGTACTTC
CASSRTGTLEQYF
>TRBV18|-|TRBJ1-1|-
TGTGCCAGCTCACCACCCCGGACAGACCTGAACACTGAAGCTTTCTTT
CASSPPRTDLNTEAFF
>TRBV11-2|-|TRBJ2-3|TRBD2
TGTGCCAGCAGCAAGAGGGTTTCTAGCGGGGGGAGCACAGATACGCAGTATTTT
CASSKRVSSGGSTDTQYF
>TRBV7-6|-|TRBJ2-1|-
TGTGCCAGCAGCTTGACAGAGCGCGAGCAGTTCTTC
CASSLTEREQFF
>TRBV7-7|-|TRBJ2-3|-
TGTGCCAGCAGCTTAGGTCGAGAATTCTCAGATACGCAGTATTTT
CASSLGREFSDTQYF
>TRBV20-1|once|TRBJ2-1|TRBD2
TGCAGTGCAACTAGCGGCAATGAGCAGTTCTTC
CSATSGNEQFF
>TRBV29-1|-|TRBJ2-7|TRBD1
TGCAGCGTTGAAGTCGGGGACAGGGAGTCCTACGAGCAGTACTTC
CSVEVGDRESYEQYF
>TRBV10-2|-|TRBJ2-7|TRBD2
TGCGCCAGCAGGTTAGCGGGAGGAGGCGAGCAGTACTTC
CASRLAGGGEQYF
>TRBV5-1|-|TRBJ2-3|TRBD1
TGCGCCAGCAGCTTGGGAGGACAGGTCACAGATACGCAGTATTTT
CASSLGGQVTDTQYF
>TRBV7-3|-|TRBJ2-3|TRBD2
TGTGCCAGCAGCTCGGGGTGGACTAGCGGGAGAACTCGGGGAGATACGCAGTATTTT
CASSSGWTSGRTRGDTQYF
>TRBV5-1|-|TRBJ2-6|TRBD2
TGCGCCAGCAGCCCTAGCGGCTCTGGGGCCAACGTCCTGACTTTC
CASSPSGSGANVLTF
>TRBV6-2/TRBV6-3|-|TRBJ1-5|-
TGTGCCAGCAGTTATGGGCAGGGCATTGATCAGCCCCAGCATTTT
CASSYGQGIDQPQHF
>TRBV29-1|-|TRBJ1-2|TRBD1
TGCAGCGGTTGGGGGGAACAGGGGGACGGCTATGGCTACACCTTC
CSGWGEQGDGYGYTF
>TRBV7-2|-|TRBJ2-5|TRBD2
TGTGCCAGCAGCGCGACTAGCATAGAGACCCAGTACTTC
CASSATSIETQYF